Listed here are 10 T cell receptor beta chains from one sample, sequenced in a study of vaccination and CD4 T cells after COVID-19 (dated by TCRdb to 2021 to 2024). The sample's treatment or condition, from its label and the paper: roughly nine-day PBMC culture with coronavirus spike peptide pools or control peptides (ViraFEST assay). Libraries were prepared through PCR. Sequenced using an Illumina iSeq 100. DNA from cultured CD4+ T cells underwent TCR sequencing with the Oncomine TCR Beta short-read assay at the Johns Hopkins FTIC core. TCRdb applied fastp at Q25 and MiXCR to the public reads, then kept only in-frame beta chains. Each entry merges the rows of one CDR3 protein and shows their most common DNA and genes. The sample table contains 10,000 to 13,000 distinct CDR3 sequences; only one count was recorded for about 53% of them. The top ten constitute 10% to 15% of the sample. For these receptors, no antigen is known.

The source material was CD4+ T cells from blood, cultured in vitro. The receptor source for this set is a human donor who had recovered from COVID-19.

The chain combines TRBV27 with TRBJ2-1; 8 nucleotides agree with TRBD2. Looked up from germline, CDR1 is MNHEY and CDR2 is SMNVEV (reference sequence). The V and J ends lost 5 bases and 5 bases, in that order; junction bases with no gene match: 8. This CDR3 is built from 15 residues. This CDR3 reads CASSPPTSGHNEQFF. The CDR3 nucleotides are TGTGCCAGCAGTCCTCCCACTAGCGGCCACAATGAGCAGTTCTTC.

V gene TRBV12-3 or TRBV12-4 combines with J gene TRBJ2-5, with 8 bases lining up with TRBD2. The length of the CDR3 is 18 residues. The V segment lost 7 bases and the J segment 7 bases; nucleotides outside the gene matches: 23. The CDR3 spells CASTLGGGLAGLSGTQYF. CDR3 DNA: TGTGCCAGCACCCTAGGGGGGGGCCTAGCGGGTCTATCGGGGACCCAGTACTTC.

The J gene is TRBJ2-7, the V gene TRBV27; tentatively, D is TRBD1 (6 bases). From germline, CDR1 is MNHEY and CDR2 SMNVEV (reference sequence). V was trimmed by 5 bases and J by 0 bases, leaving 11 bases between them. This CDR3 comprises 14 residues. The CDR3 DNA reads TGTGCCAGCAGTCTATTCAGGGGCTCCTACGAGCAGTACTTC. Amino acids: CASSLFRGSYEQYF.

The rearrangement joins TRBV21-1 to TRBJ2-5; the D call in the table, TRBD1, was not verified against the DNA. TRBV21-1 is a pseudogene. The CDR3 spans 18 residues. The CDR3 DNA reads as TGTGCCAGCAGCAAAAGGCCGACTCGGGGGCTGACTCAAGAGACCCAGTACTTC. This encodes CASSKRPTRGLTQETQYF.

This chain connects TRBV3-1 to TRBJ2-3; 7 bases fit TRBD2. After removal of 5 bases from V and 4 bases from J, the junction contained 6 bases not matched to a gene. CDR1 LGHDT and CDR2 YNNKEL come from the germline V gene (reference sequence). The length of the CDR3 is 14 residues. As DNA, the CDR3 is TGTGCCAGCAGCACCAGGACTAGACCAGATACGCAGTATTTT. It yields the protein CASSTRTRPDTQYF.

The chain couples TRBV10-3 to TRBJ2-7, with TRBD2 matching 14 bases. The ends lost 4 bases at V and 2 bases at J; junction bases unmatched: 1. CDR3 length: 15 residues. Germline CDR1 and CDR2: ENHRY and SYGVKD. The CDR3 region is CAISGTSGRTYEQYF. Here the CDR3 DNA reads TGTGCCATCAGTGGGACTAGCGGGAGGACCTACGAGCAGTACTTC.

V usage is TRBV2 and J usage is TRBJ2-5; TRBD1 matches 10 bases. V lost 4 bases to trimming and J lost 3 bases; unmatched junction nucleotides: 2. Germline V gene lookup returns CDR1 SNHLY and CDR2 FYNNEI. This CDR3 has 14 residues. The CDR3 reads CASSAGTGEETQYF. In nucleotides, the CDR3 is TGTGCCAGCAGTGCCGGGACAGGGGAAGAGACCCAGTACTTC.

V is TRBV24-1 and J is TRBJ2-5; D is perhaps TRBD1 (5 bases). Trimming removed 1 base at V and 4 bases at J, with 12 bases between. Germline V gives CDR1 KGHDR, CDR2 SFDVKD. The CDR3 extends over 15 amino acids. The CDR3 sequence: CATSDFQGARETQYF. CDR3 sequence (DNA): TGTGCCACCAGTGATTTTCAGGGCGCCCGAGAGACCCAGTACTTC.

This chain joins TRBV27 and TRBJ2-3; a weak D match, TRBD2 (6 bases). Per germline, CDR1 MNHEY and CDR2 SMNVEV (reference sequence). This CDR3 region has 15 residues. Trimming removed 6 bases from V and 0 bases from J, with 13 bases in between. CDR3 residues: CASSEWGRSTDTQYF. The CDR3 DNA reads as TGTGCCAGCAGCGAATGGGGGAGGAGCACAGATACGCAGTATTTT.

The chain links TRBV11-3 to TRBJ2-1, with 14 bases matching TRBD2. Losses at the gene ends were 1 base for V and 4 bases for J; bases not matched to a gene: 0. Germline V CDR1 and CDR2: SGHNT, YENEEA. This CDR3 region has 16 residues. The CDR3 is CASSLGTSGRYNEQFF. The CDR3 bases are TGTGCCAGCAGCTTAGGGACTAGCGGGAGGTACAATGAGCAGTTCTTC.